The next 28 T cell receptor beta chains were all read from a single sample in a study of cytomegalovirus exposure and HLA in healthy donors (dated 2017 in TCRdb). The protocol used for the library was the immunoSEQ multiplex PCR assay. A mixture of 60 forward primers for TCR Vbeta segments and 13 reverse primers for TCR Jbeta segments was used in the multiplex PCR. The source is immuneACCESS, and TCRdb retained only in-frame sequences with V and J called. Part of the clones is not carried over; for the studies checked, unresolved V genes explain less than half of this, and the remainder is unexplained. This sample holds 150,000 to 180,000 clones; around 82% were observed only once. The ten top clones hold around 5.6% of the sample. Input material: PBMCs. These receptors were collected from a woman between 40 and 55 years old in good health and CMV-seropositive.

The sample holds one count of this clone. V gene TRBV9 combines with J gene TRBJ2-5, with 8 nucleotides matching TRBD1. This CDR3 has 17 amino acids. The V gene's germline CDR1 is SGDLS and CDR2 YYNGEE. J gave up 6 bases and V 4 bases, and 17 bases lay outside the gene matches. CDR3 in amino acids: CASSPNSPGQGKKTQYF. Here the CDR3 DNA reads TGTGCCAGCAGCCCTAACAGCCCCGGACAGGGAAAAAAGACCCAGTACTTC.

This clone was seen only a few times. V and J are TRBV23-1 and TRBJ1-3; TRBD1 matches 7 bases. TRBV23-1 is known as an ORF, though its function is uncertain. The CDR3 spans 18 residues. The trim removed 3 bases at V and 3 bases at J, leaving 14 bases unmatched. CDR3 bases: TGCGCCAGCAGTCACCGCAAACCGACAGGGAGGTATGGAAACACCATATATTTT. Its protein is CASSHRKPTGRYGNTIYF.

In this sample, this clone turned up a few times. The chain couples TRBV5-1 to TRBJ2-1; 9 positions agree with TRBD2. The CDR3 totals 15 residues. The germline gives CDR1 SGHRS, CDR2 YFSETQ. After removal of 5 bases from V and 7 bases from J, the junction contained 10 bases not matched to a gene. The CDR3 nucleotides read TGCGCCAGCAGTAAAATAGCGGGAGAGGGAAATGAGCAGTTCTTC. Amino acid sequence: CASSKIAGEGNEQFF.

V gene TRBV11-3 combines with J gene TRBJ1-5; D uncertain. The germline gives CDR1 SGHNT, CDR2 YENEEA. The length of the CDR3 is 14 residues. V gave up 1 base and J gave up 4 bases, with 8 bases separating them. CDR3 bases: TGTGCCAGCAGCTTAGGGAGCCCGAATCAGCCCCAGCATTTT. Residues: CASSLGSPNQPQHF.

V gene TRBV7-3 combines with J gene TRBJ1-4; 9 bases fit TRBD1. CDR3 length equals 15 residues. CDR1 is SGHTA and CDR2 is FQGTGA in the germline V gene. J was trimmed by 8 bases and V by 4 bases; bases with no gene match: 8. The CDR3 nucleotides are TGTGCCAGCAGCTGCCGGGACAGGGTGCGGGAAAAACTGTTTTTT. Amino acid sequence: CASSCRDRVREKLFF. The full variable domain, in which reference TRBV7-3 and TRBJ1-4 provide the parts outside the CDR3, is GAGVSQTPSNKVTEKGKYVELRCDPISGHTALYWYRQSLGQGPEFLIYFQGTGAADDSGLPNDRFFAVRPEGSVSTLKIQRTERGDSAVYLCASSCRDRVREKLFFGSGTQLSVL.

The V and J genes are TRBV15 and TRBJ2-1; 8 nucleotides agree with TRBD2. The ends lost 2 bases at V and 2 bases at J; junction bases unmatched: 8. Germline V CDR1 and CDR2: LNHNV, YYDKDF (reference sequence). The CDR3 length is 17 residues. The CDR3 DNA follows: TGTGCCACCAGCAGACCGGGGGGGCCGGGGCCCTACAATGAGCAGTTCTTC. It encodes CATSRPGGPGPYNEQFF.

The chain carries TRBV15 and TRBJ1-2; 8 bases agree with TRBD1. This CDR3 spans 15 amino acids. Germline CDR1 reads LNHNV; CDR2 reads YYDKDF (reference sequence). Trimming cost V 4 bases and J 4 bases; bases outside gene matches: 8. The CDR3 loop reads CATSTGQGEGYGYTF. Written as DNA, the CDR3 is TGTGCCACCAGCACAGGACAGGGAGAGGGCTATGGCTACACCTTC.

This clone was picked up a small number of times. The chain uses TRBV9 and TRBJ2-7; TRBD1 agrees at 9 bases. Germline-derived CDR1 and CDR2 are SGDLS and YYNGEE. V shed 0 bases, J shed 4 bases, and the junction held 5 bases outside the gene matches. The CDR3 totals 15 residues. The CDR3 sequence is CASSVDGTGQYEQYF. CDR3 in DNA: TGTGCCAGCAGCGTAGACGGGACAGGGCAATACGAGCAGTACTTC.

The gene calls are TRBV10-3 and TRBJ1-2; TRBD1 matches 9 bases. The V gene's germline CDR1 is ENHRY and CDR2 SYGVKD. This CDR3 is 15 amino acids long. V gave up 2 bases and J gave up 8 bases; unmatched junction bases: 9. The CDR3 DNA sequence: TGTGCCATCAGTGAGAGAGCGACAGGGGGTGAGGGCTACACCTTC. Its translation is CAISERATGGEGYTF.

The CDR3 DNA reads TGTGCCAGCAGTTACTCGCCGACAGGGCTTTATGGCTACACCTTC. As protein: CASSYSPTGLYGYTF. The genes are TRBV6-5 and TRBJ1-2; TRBD1 matches 7 bases. CDR3 length: 15 residues. Per the germline V gene, CDR1 is MNHEY and CDR2 is SVGAGI. The junction had 6 bases not matched to a gene; V was cut back by 0 bases and J by 5 bases.

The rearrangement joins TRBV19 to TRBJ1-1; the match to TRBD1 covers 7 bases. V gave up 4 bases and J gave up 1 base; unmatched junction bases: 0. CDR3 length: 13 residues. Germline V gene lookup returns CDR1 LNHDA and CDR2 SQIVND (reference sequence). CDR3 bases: TGTGCCAGTAGTAGGACAGGGAACACTGAAGCTTTCTTT. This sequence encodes CASSRTGNTEAFF.

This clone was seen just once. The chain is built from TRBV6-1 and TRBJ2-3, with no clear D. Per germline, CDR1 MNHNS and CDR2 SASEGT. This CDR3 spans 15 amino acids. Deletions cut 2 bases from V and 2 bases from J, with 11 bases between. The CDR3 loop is CASSEWPQFTDTQYF. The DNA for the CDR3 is TGTGCCAGCAGTGAATGGCCCCAGTTCACAGATACGCAGTATTTT.

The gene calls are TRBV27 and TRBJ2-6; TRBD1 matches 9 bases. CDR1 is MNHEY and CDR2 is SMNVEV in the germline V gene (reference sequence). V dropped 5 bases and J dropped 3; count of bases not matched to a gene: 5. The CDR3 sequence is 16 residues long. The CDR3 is CASSRGTGNGANVLTF. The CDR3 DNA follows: TGTGCCAGCAGTCGCGGGACAGGGAATGGGGCCAACGTCCTGACTTTC.

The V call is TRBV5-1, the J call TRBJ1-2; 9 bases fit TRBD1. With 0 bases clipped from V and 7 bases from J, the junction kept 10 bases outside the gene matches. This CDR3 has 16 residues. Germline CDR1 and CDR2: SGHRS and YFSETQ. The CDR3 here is CASSLDYRGLWGGYTF. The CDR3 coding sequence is TGCGCCAGCAGCTTGGATTACAGGGGGCTCTGGGGTGGCTACACCTTC.

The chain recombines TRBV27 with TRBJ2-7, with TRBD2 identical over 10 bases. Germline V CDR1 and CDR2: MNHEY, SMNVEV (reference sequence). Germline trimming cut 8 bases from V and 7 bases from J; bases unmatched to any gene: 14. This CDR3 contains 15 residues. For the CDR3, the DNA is TGTGCCAGCCGCCCTCCGGGACTAGCGAAACGGGAGCAGTACTTC. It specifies CASRPPGLAKREQYF.

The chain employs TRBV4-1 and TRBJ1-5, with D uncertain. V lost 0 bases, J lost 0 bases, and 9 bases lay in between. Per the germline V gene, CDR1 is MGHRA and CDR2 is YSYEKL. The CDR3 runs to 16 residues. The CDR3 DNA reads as TGCGCCAGCAGCCAAGATAGCAGTTATAGCAATCAGCCCCAGCATTTT. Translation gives CASSQDSSYSNQPQHF.

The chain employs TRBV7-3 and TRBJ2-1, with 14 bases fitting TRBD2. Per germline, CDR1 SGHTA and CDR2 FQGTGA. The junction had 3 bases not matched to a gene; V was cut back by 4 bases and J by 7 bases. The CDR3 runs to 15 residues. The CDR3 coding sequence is TGTGCCAGCAGCTCCGGGACTAGCGGGAGAAATGAGCAGTTCTTC. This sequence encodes CASSSGTSGRNEQFF.

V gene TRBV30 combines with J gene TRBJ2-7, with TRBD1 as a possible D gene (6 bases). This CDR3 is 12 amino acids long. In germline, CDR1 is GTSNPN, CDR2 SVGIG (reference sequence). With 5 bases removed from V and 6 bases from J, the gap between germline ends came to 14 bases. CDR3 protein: CAWAPGAGEQYF. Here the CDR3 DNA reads TGTGCCTGGGCCCCAGGGGCTGGCGAGCAGTACTTC.

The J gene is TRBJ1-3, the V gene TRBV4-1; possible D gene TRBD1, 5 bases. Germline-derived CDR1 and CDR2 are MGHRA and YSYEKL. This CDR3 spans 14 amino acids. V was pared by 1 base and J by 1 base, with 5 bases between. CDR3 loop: CASSQAGSGNTIYF. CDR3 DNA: TGCGCCAGCAGCCAAGCAGGGTCTGGAAACACCATATATTTT.

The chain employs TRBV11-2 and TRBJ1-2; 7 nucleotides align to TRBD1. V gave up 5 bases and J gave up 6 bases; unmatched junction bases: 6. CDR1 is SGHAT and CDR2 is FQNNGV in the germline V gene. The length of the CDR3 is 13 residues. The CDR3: CASSTGTADGYTF. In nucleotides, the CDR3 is TGTGCCAGCAGCACCGGGACAGCCGATGGCTACACCTTC.

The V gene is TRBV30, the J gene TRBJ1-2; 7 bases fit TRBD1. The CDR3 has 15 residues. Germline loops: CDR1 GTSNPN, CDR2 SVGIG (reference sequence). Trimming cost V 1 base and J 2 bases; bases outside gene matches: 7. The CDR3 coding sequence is TGTGCCTGGAGTGATGGAGGGACAGCAAACTATGGCTACACCTTC. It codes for CAWSDGGTANYGYTF.

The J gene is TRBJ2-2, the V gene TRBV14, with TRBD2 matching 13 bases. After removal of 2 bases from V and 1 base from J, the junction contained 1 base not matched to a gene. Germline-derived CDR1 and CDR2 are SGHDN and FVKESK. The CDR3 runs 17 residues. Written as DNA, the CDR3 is TGTGCCAGCAGCCAACGGACTAGCGGGAGGAACACCGGGGAGCTGTTTTTT. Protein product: CASSQRTSGRNTGELFF.

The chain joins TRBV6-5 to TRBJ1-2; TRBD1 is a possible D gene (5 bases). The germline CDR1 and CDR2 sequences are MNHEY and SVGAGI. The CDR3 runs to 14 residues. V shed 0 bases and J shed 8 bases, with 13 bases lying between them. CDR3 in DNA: TGTGCCAGCAGTTACTCCAGGGTGCGTGGGGGCTACACCTTC. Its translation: CASSYSRVRGGYTF.

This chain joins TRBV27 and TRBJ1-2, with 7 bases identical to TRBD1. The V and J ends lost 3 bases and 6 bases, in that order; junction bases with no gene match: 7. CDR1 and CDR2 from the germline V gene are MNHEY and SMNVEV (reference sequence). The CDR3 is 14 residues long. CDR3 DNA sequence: TGTGCCAGCAGTTTTAGCCAGGGGGGTAATGGCTACACCTTC. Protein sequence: CASSFSQGGNGYTF.

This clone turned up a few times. CDR3 sequence reads: CAWSRTGQSSPLHF. As DNA, the CDR3 is TGTGCCTGGAGCCGAACAGGGCAGAGTTCACCCCTCCACTTT. V usage is TRBV30 and J usage is TRBJ1-6, with a tentative D call TRBD1 (6 bases). CDR1 and CDR2 (germline): GTSNPN, SVGIG (reference sequence). The CDR3 has 14 amino acids. The ends were cut back, 3 bases at V and 9 bases at J, with 15 bases in the middle.

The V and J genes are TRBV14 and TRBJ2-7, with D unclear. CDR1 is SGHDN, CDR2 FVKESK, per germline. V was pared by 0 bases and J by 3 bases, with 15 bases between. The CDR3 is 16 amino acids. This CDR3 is CASSQDGTVPHYEQYF. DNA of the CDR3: TGTGCCAGCAGCCAAGATGGAACAGTCCCCCACTACGAGCAGTACTTC.

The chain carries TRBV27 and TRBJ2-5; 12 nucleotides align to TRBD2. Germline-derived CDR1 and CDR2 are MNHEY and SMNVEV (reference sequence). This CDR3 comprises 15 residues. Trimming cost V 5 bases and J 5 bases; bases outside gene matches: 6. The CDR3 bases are TGTGCCAGCAGTCCTAGCGGGAGGGCCAGGGAGACCCAGTACTTC. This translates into CASSPSGRARETQYF.

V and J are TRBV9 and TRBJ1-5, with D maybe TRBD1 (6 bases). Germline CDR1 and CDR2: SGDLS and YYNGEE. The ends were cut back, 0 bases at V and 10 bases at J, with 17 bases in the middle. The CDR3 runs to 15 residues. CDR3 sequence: CASSVGTVVNEPQHF. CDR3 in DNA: TGTGCCAGCAGCGTAGGGACAGTAGTCAATGAACCCCAGCATTTT.